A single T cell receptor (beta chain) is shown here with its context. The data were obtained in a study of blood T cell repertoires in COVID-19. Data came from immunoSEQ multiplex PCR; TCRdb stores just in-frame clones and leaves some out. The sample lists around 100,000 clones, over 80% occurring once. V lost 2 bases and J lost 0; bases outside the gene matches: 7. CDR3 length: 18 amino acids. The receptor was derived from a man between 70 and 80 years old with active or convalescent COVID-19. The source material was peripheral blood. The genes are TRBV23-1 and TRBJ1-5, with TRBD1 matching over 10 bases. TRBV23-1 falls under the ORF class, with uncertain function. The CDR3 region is CASSQPGQGYYSNQPQHF. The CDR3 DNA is TGCGCCAGCAGTCAACCGGGACAGGGGTATTATAGCAATCAGCCCCAGCATTTT.